This passage covers 28 T cell receptor beta chains from one sample sequenced in a study of blood T cell repertoires in COVID-19. Produced via immunoSEQ multiplex PCR; TCRdb's table is partial and in-frame only. The sample includes tens of thousands of clones, roughly 80% of them seen just once. The sequenced sample consisted of peripheral blood. All receptors derive from an elderly woman with acute or convalescent COVID-19.

The chain combines TRBV28 with TRBJ2-7, with 8 bases that match TRBD1. Trimming cost V 8 bases and J 2 bases; bases outside gene matches: 5. Per the germline V gene, CDR1 is MDHEN and CDR2 is SYDVKM. There are 13 residues in the CDR3. CDR3 sequence: CASLTGATYEQYF. In DNA, the CDR3 is TGTGCCAGCCTGACAGGGGCTACCTACGAGCAGTACTTC.

This chain links TRBV29-1 with TRBJ2-1; D possibly corresponds to TRBD1 (6 bases). Trimming stripped 5 bases from V and 8 bases from J, with 13 bases between. There are 12 residues in the CDR3. The germline V gene encodes CDR1 SQVTM and CDR2 ANQGSEA. CDR3 DNA sequence: TGCAGCGTTCTTGTCAGGGGAGATGAGCAGTTCTTC. This codes for CSVLVRGDEQFF.

V usage is TRBV27 and J usage is TRBJ2-4; the D gene is possibly TRBD2 (6 bases). CDR1 and CDR2 from the germline V gene are MNHEY and SMNVEV (reference sequence). V lost 7 bases to trimming and J lost 8 bases, with 18 bases between them. The CDR3 is made up of 14 amino acids. DNA of the CDR3: TGTGCCAGCACCGGGGGAGCTGGGTCGGACATTCAGTACTTC. It codes for CASTGGAGSDIQYF.

The V call is TRBV7-8, the J call TRBJ2-7, with 7 positions matching TRBD2. The CDR3 extends over 15 amino acids. With 2 bases clipped from V and 2 bases from J, the junction kept 6 bases outside the gene matches. Germline V gives CDR1 SGHVS, CDR2 FQNEAQ. Here the CDR3 DNA reads TGTGCCAGCAGCTTACGCGGGGGAACCACCTACGAGCAGTACTTC. Translating gives CASSLRGGTTYEQYF.

The chain is built from TRBV10-3 and TRBJ2-7; D not resolved. This CDR3 has 11 amino acids. Trimming removed 0 bases from V and 6 bases from J, with 3 bases in between. Per germline, CDR1 ENHRY and CDR2 SYGVKD. The CDR3 loop reads CAISESREQYF. The CDR3 DNA follows: TGTGCCATCAGTGAGTCTCGCGAGCAGTACTTC.

The chain combines TRBV19 with TRBJ1-1; 7 positions match TRBD1. CDR1 LNHDA and CDR2 SQIVND come from the germline V gene (reference sequence). V trimming: 6 bases; J trimming: 3 bases; junction bases outside the gene matches: 4. The CDR3 is 13 amino acids. CDR3 DNA sequence: TGTGCCAGTAGCCGTGACAGGGACACTGAAGCTTTCTTT. Its protein is CASSRDRDTEAFF.

V usage is TRBV18 and J usage is TRBJ1-1, with 9 bases identical to TRBD1. The CDR3 is made up of 13 amino acids. The V and J ends lost 5 bases and 8 bases, in that order; junction bases with no gene match: 6. CDR1 is KGHSH, CDR2 LQKENI, per germline. DNA for the CDR3: TGTGCCAGCTCAGCGGGGACAGGGCGGGAAGCTTTCTTT. It encodes CASSAGTGREAFF.

The V call is TRBV6-2 or TRBV6-3, the J call TRBJ1-4; maybe TRBD1 (5 bases). Germline loops: CDR1 MNHEY, CDR2 SVGEGT. The V end was cut by 0 bases, the J end by 10 bases, with 9 bases between. The CDR3 covers 13 residues. Here the CDR3 reads CASSYSGGLKLFF. The CDR3 DNA follows: TGTGCCAGCAGTTACTCGGGGGGACTAAAACTGTTTTTT.

The chain couples TRBV6-5 to TRBJ2-1; 11 bases line up with TRBD2. In germline, CDR1 is MNHEY, CDR2 SVGAGI. The V segment lost 6 bases and the J segment 6 bases; nucleotides outside the gene matches: 7. The CDR3 has 15 amino acids. Written as DNA, the CDR3 is TGTGCCAGCAGGGGAGATAGCGGGGGGGCCAATGAGCAGTTCTTC. Protein sequence: CASRGDSGGANEQFF.

The chain couples TRBV4-1 to TRBJ2-7; 13 nucleotides line up with TRBD2. The trim removed 2 bases at V and 4 bases at J, leaving 2 bases unmatched. This CDR3 has 15 amino acids. Germline V gives CDR1 MGHRA, CDR2 YSYEKL. The CDR3 nucleotides read TGCGCCAGCAGCCAAACTAGCGGGGGGGGATACGAGCAGTACTTC. Its protein is CASSQTSGGGYEQYF.

The chain uses TRBV2 and TRBJ2-2; 10 nucleotides match TRBD1. This CDR3 is 14 amino acids long. Germline assignment: CDR1 SNHLY and CDR2 FYNNEI. Trimming took 8 bases from V and 5 from J; bases not matched to a gene: 5. The CDR3 protein is CASLTGQGTGELFF. CDR3 sequence (DNA): TGTGCCAGCCTCACGGGACAGGGGACCGGGGAGCTGTTTTTT.

CDR3 nucleotide sequence: TGTGCCAGCAGGAGGCCCAGCGGCAGTAATGAGCAGTTCTTC. Its protein is CASRRPSGSNEQFF. The genes are TRBV7-2 and TRBJ2-1; possibly TRBD2 for D (5 bases). V was pared by 6 bases and J by 7 bases, with 16 bases between. The CDR3 spans 14 residues. The germline CDR1 and CDR2 sequences are SGHTA and FQGNSA.

The V call is TRBV3-1 (or the pseudogene TRBV3-2), the J call TRBJ2-3, with 7 bases lining up with TRBD2. The trim removed 3 bases at V and 0 bases at J, leaving 12 bases unmatched. The CDR3 runs 18 residues. The V gene's germline CDR1 is LGHDT and CDR2 YNNKEL (reference sequence). The CDR3 region is CASSQLGLGAGSTDTQYF. For the CDR3, the DNA is TGTGCCAGCAGCCAGTTGGGGCTCGGAGCGGGGAGCACAGATACGCAGTATTTT.

The V call is TRBV10-3, the J call TRBJ2-7, with D unclear. The germline CDR1 and CDR2 sequences are ENHRY and SYGVKD. V lost 5 bases and J lost 1, with 6 bases in between. The CDR3 length is 12 residues. In nucleotides, the CDR3 is TGTGCCATCAGTCCCCTATCCTACGAGCAGTACTTC. It codes for CAISPLSYEQYF.

This chain joins TRBV30 and TRBJ2-2; 7 bases map to TRBD2. The CDR3 totals 15 residues. The ends lost 5 bases at V and 6 bases at J; junction bases unmatched: 12. The germline CDR1 and CDR2 sequences are GTSNPN and SVGIG (reference sequence). The CDR3 DNA sequence: TGTGCCTGGGCCAAGACTAGCAGTCAGTCCGGGGAGCTGTTTTTT. Its translation is CAWAKTSSQSGELFF.

J is TRBJ1-6 and V is TRBV7-2; D is uncertain. CDR1 SGHTA and CDR2 FQGNSA come from the germline V gene. The CDR3 spans 17 residues. V was clipped by 10 bases and J by 0 bases, with 19 bases between them. The CDR3 coding sequence is TGTGCCACCTATATGGGAGGGCAGAGCTCCTATAATTCACCCCTCCACTTT. Amino acid sequence: CATYMGGQSSYNSPLHF.

The chain is built from TRBV5-6 and TRBJ2-3, with D possibly TRBD2 on 5 matching bases. CDR1 is SGHDT and CDR2 is YYEEEE in the germline V gene. Deletions cut 5 bases from V and 2 bases from J, with 21 bases between. The CDR3 has 17 residues. The CDR3 region has the DNA TGTGCCAGCAGTTTTCTAAATGGTCCTAGCCTCACAGATACGCAGTATTTT. Its protein is CASSFLNGPSLTDTQYF.

V is TRBV6-5 and J is TRBJ1-6; D is uncertain. Trimming left V 6 bases short and J 7 bases short, with 13 bases between. Germline CDR1 and CDR2: MNHEY and SVGAGI. This CDR3 has 14 amino acids. DNA for the CDR3: TGTGCCAGCAGCGGGGAGGGCGGGAATTCACCCCTCCACTTT. It specifies CASSGEGGNSPLHF.

The chain joins TRBV27 to TRBJ2-3; TRBD1 is a possible D gene (5 bases). Germline-derived CDR1 and CDR2 are MNHEY and SMNVEV (reference sequence). The length of the CDR3 is 18 residues. The germline V and J ends were trimmed by 1 base and 4 bases, with 21 bases remaining between them. The DNA of the CDR3 is TGTGCCAGCAGTTTATATTCCCCCAGGGTATCTCGCGCAGATACGCAGTATTTT. The encoded protein is CASSLYSPRVSRADTQYF.

The V gene is TRBV2, the J gene TRBJ2-1, with TRBD2 matching over 14 bases. The CDR3 covers 16 residues. The J segment lost 5 bases and the V segment lost 4 bases, leaving 4 bases of the junction unmatched. CDR1 SNHLY and CDR2 FYNNEI come from the germline V gene. Here the CDR3 DNA reads TGTGCCAGCAGTGCGAGACTAGCGGGGGGGGACAATGAGCAGTTCTTC. This codes for CASSARLAGGDNEQFF.

This chain uses TRBV5-5 with TRBJ2-7; D may be TRBD1 (6 bases). CDR1 is SGHKS, CDR2 YYEKEE, per germline (reference sequence). V was trimmed by 4 bases and J by 6 bases, leaving 17 bases between them. This CDR3 has 14 residues. The CDR3 DNA sequence: TGTGCCAGCAGCCCCGGGACACTCGTCGCCGAGCAGTACTTC. Its protein is CASSPGTLVAEQYF.

The chain links TRBV7-9 to TRBJ2-3; D possibly corresponds to TRBD2 (5 bases). CDR1 SEHNR and CDR2 FQNEAQ come from the germline V gene (reference sequence). This CDR3 has 13 amino acids. The V and J ends lost 3 bases and 6 bases respectively, with 10 bases between them. The CDR3 spells CASSLNPGDTQYF. The CDR3 DNA sequence: TGTGCCAGCAGCTTGAACCCGGGGGATACGCAGTATTTT.

The genes are TRBV7-2 and TRBJ1-1; TRBD1 matches at 7 bases. Germline V lookup: CDR1 SGHTA, CDR2 FQGNSA. V shed 5 bases and J 10 bases; nucleotides not matched to a gene: 7. This CDR3 spans 12 amino acids. The CDR3 spells CASSTTGSAAFF. CDR3 bases: TGTGCCAGCAGCACGACAGGGAGTGCAGCTTTCTTT.

The rearrangement joins TRBV6-2 or TRBV6-3 to TRBJ2-7, with 12 bases aligning to TRBD2. Germline values: CDR1 MNHEY, CDR2 SVGEGT. There are 20 residues in the CDR3. With V trimmed by 2 bases and J by 1 base, 15 bases remained unmatched. CDR3 region: CASSYPTRLAGGVLSYEQYF. Here the CDR3 DNA reads TGTGCCAGCAGTTACCCCACCCGCCTAGCGGGGGGGGTATTATCCTACGAGCAGTACTTC.

J is TRBJ1-2 and V is TRBV29-1, with 8 bases matching TRBD1. With 2 bases clipped from V and 4 bases from J, the junction kept 3 bases outside the gene matches. CDR3 length: 13 amino acids. Germline CDR1 is SQVTM and CDR2 is ANQGSEA. CDR3 in DNA: TGCAGCGTTGAAAAGGGGACAGGCTATGGCTACACCTTC. It specifies CSVEKGTGYGYTF.

This clone turned up a few times. The CDR3 DNA follows: TGTGCCAGCAGCCGGGACAGCTCCCCCAATCAGCCCCAGCATTTT. It is translated as CASSRDSSPNQPQHF. This sequence joins TRBV7-6 and TRBJ1-5, with TRBD1 matching over 7 bases. Germline loops: CDR1 SGHVS, CDR2 FNYEAQ. This CDR3 region has 15 residues. Trimming took 5 bases from V and 3 from J; bases not matched to a gene: 7.

V gene TRBV28 combines with J gene TRBJ1-2, with 7 bases that match TRBD1. The CDR3 is 13 amino acids. The germline CDR1 and CDR2 sequences are MDHEN and SYDVKM. The V gene end was trimmed by 6 bases and the J gene end by 6 bases; junction bases not matched to a gene: 7. The DNA for the CDR3 is TGTGCCAGCAGGTCCACAGGGGTTGATGGCTACACCTTC. This translates into CASRSTGVDGYTF.

The chain uses TRBV11-2 and TRBJ2-3; weak D call: TRBD2 (5 bases). CDR1 and CDR2 from the germline V gene are SGHAT and FQNNGV. CDR3 length equals 15 residues. V was shortened by 0 bases and J by 1 base, with 8 bases between the two germline ends. The CDR3 region has the DNA TGTGCCAGCAGCTTAGATGCGGGCGGCACAGATACGCAGTATTTT. Amino acids: CASSLDAGGTDTQYF.